One sample yielded the 5 T cell receptor beta chains listed below, sequenced in a study of naive and memory T cell subsets. Ligated cDNA underwent four rounds of PCR with nested alpha and beta constant region primers and SP2. TCRdb used MiXCR to reprocess the 5' RACE reads, holding one entry per CDR3 protein. Of roughly 60,000 distinct CDR3 sequences in the sample, about 7.2% were seen once. An oligonucleotide containing a UMI was ligated to the 3' end of TCR cDNA. These receptors were obtained from a male donor in good health.

The table lists this clonotype with many counts. J is TRBJ2-3 and V is TRBV11-3; TRBD1 aligns across 9 bases. V was clipped by 6 bases and J by 2 bases; unmatched bases: 6. Germline assignment: CDR1 SGHNT and CDR2 YENEEA. The CDR3 is 15 amino acids. CDR3 DNA: TGTGCCAGCAGGATGGGACAGGGTAACACAGATACGCAGTATTTT. The encoded protein is CASRMGQGNTDTQYF. Full variable domain (outside the CDR3, taken from reference TRBV11-3 and TRBJ2-3): EAGVVQSPRYKIIEKKQPVAFWCNPISGHNTLYWYLQNLGQGPELLIRYENEEAVDDSQLPKDRFSAERLKGVDSTLKIQPAELGDSAVYLCASRMGQGNTDTQYFGPGTRLTVL.

The CDR3 reads CASSLPGSSGANVLTF. The DNA of the CDR3 is TGTGCCAGCAGCTTACCGGGGAGCTCTGGGGCCAACGTCCTGACTTTC. The gene calls are TRBV5-5 and TRBJ2-6; maybe TRBD2 (5 bases). Trimming pared 2 bases from V and 0 bases from J, leaving 9 bases between. The CDR3 is 16 amino acids. Germline V CDR1 and CDR2: SGHKS, YYEKEE (reference sequence).

This clonotype was counted only a few times. The genes are TRBV27 and TRBJ1-1; 10 nucleotides agree with TRBD1. The length of the CDR3 is 12 residues. J was trimmed by 6 bases and V by 7 bases; bases with no gene match: 2. Germline V gene sequence: CDR1 MNHEY, CDR2 SMNVEV (reference sequence). CDR3 DNA sequence: TGTGCCAGCAAGACAGGGGGCGCTGAAGCTTTCTTT. Its protein is CASKTGGAEAFF.

This chain joins TRBV7-2 and TRBJ1-3, with 8 positions matching TRBD1. Losses at the gene ends were 4 bases for V and 3 bases for J; bases not matched to a gene: 5. The CDR3 runs 15 residues. CDR1 is SGHTA, CDR2 FQGNSA, per germline. Here the CDR3 reads CASSSGGTGGNTIYF. The CDR3 bases are TGTGCCAGCAGCTCTGGGGGGACAGGTGGAAACACCATATATTTT. The whole variable domain, remainder taken from reference TRBV7-2 and TRBJ1-3, is GAGVSQSPSNKVTEKGKDVELRCDPISGHTALYWYRQSLGQGLEFLIYFQGNSAPDKSGLPSDRFSAERTGGSVSTLTIQRTQQEDSAVYLCASSSGGTGGNTIYFGEGSWLTVV.

The chain employs TRBV4-2 and TRBJ2-7; D is unclear. With 8 bases removed from V and 2 bases from J, the gap between germline ends came to 19 bases. Germline V gene sequence: CDR1 LGHNA, CDR2 YNFKEQ. There are 15 residues in the CDR3. CDR3 protein: CASGLSVGLTYEQYF. The CDR3 DNA reads as TGTGCCAGCGGGCTGAGTGTGGGCCTAACCTACGAGCAGTACTTC.